This TCR beta chain was sequenced for a study of graft-versus-host responses after intestinal transplantation (dated by TCRdb to about 2021). About the full investigation: Multivisceral, liver-intestinal, or isolated intestinal transplants were received by the recipients. The cohort enrolled some 23 intestinal transplant recipients including one retransplant, and 3 patients lacking pretransplant specimens were excluded. Graft-versus-host and host-versus-graft alloreactive T cell clones were tracked in the graft, circulation and bone marrow after intestinal transplantation using bulk TCR-beta CDR3 sequencing. To identify alloreactive clones, pre-transplant mixed lymphocyte reaction products were sequenced and then compared with unstimulated pre-transplant donor and recipient T cells. A peak of at least 4% donor T cells among recipient peripheral blood mononuclear cells was the definition used for donor T cell macrochimerism. Instead of going to the commercial service, samples from a few later patients were sequenced in-house on an Illumina MiSeq and processed with MiXCR. Anti-thymocyte globulin induction was given to all recipients, followed by maintenance tacrolimus and steroids for 2 to 3 years.

Results and caveats for the whole study, not just this receptor: GvH clones turned up in recipient bone marrow, with some appearing earlier in ileal mucosa or blood, a pattern consistent with an intestinal mucosal origin. Early after transplant, peak levels of circulating GvH clones were found to be associated with declines in HvG clones. The relatively low number and heterogeneity of intestinal transplant patients limited the conclusions. Patients with donor T cell macrochimerism had high GvH to HvG T cell clonal ratios in their allografts.

Library creation used the immunoSEQ multiplex PCR assay. In most patients, genomic DNA was isolated using the Qiagen DNeasy Blood and Tissue Kit and sent frozen to Adaptive Biotechnologies for TCR sequencing. High-throughput TCR-beta CDR3 sequencing of genomic DNA from most patients was performed by Adaptive Biotechnologies. The study's own analysis went as follows. Adaptive's ImmunoSEQ software supplied the TCR sequencing data for 18 patients, while MiXCR and VDJtools were used to process three other patients. To correct CD4 versus CD8 sorting errors, any sequence found in both subsets at a frequency ratio below 5:1 was removed. CDR3 nucleotide sequences shared between donor and recipient were removed because their origin could not be assigned. Alloreactive clones required at least 2-fold expansion over unstimulated cells and minimum CFSE-low frequency of 0.002% (template counts) or 0.001% (read counts). A clone was considered mappable if detected in the sequenced pre-transplant spleen, lymph node, or MLR CFSE-low populations of the donor or recipient. The cumulative frequency of alloreactive clones was calculated as a percentage of all sequences, weighted by copy number. This is the immuneACCESS table as TCRdb keeps it, with only in-frame sequences that have V and J called. A part of the clones is gone; compared with another copy, unresolved V genes explain less than half, and the rest is unexplained. V, J and clone size derive from that table, while D and trimming were established from the DNA sequence. The sample data list around 100,000 clones, and approximately 94% of these were observed just once. About 0.2% of the sample is in the top ten clones.

As for this clone: Its target antigen remains unknown. The input lacks base qualities; no much larger clone sits a single base away.

The time point label corresponds to: cells obtained before transplantation from donor or recipient. CD3+CD4+ and CD3+CD8+ populations were FACS-sorted from unstimulated pre-transplant donor and recipient cells taken from spleen or lymph nodes. This clonotype originated in a human donor who was the organ donor for an intestinal transplant. The input for sequencing was unstimulated CD4+ T cells sorted from spleen or lymph node cells, taken before transplant.

In nucleotides, the sequence is TGTGCCAGTAGTATCCAGGTTCAGGCCAACGTCCTGACTTTC. It codes for CASSIQVQANVLTF. The sequence joins TRBV19 to TRBJ2-6; the D gene remains uncertain. Deletion took 3 bases off V and 6 bases off J, with a span of 9 bases between the germline ends. The CDR3 covers 14 residues, taking in both the cysteine and the phenylalanine. The only DNA kept is the CDR3, 42 bases in frame from the first base. The germline V gene (reference sequence) provides CDR1 LNHDA and CDR2 SQIVND.